These T cell receptor beta chains were read from a single sample in a study of blood T cells in healthy people across ages. TCRdb called the 5' RACE reads again in MiXCR, with one record for every CDR3 protein. The sample carries 1,500,000 or so distinct CDR3 sequences, roughly 43% recorded once. Source material: blood. All receptors derive from a woman aged 18-35 years in good health. The CDR3 runs from the conserved cysteine through the conserved F or W. A D gene is named only where the DNA matches it firmly. Some rows have no size entry. The others give once, few or many, or a class for an expanded clone.

v_gene	abundance	d_gene	j_gene	CDR3nt	CDR3aa
TRBV20-1	-	-	TRBJ2-1	TGCAGTGCGGGAGGGTGGCAGGGGGGCCACGTACAAGATGAGCAGTTCTTC	CSAGGWQGGHVQDEQFF
TRBV12-3/TRBV12-4	-	-	TRBJ2-7	TGTGCCAGCAGTTTAGGGACAGTATTCTCCGAGCAGTACTTC	CASSLGTVFSEQYF
TRBV14	-	-	TRBJ2-3	TGTGCCAGCAGCCTCTCGTCGTGGGGGCCTTCTAGCACAGATACGCAGTATTTT	CASSLSSWGPSSTDTQYF
TRBV28	few	-	TRBJ2-3	TGTGCCAGCAGGCTCGGAGTTAGGACAGATACGCAGTATTTT	CASRLGVRTDTQYF
TRBV29-1	few	-	TRBJ1-3	TGCAGCGTTGTGCGGGTCCCTGGAAACACCATATATTTT	CSVVRVPGNTIYF
TRBV12-3/TRBV12-4	few	-	TRBJ1-5	TGTGCCAGCAGTAGCGAGGGTCAGCCCCAGCATTTT	CASSSEGQPQHF
TRBV7-2	-	TRBD1	TRBJ2-1	TGTGCCAGCAGCTTCAGGGGGAAGTCCTACAATGAGCAGTTCTTC	CASSFRGKSYNEQFF
TRBV29-1	-	TRBD2	TRBJ2-7	TGCAGCGTCCGACTAGCGGGGTACGAGCAGTACTTC	CSVRLAGYEQYF
TRBV15	-	TRBD1	TRBJ1-4	TGTGCCACCAGGGAGACAGGGATGCATGAAAAACTGTTTTTT	CATRETGMHEKLFF
TRBV12-5	-	TRBD2	TRBJ2-1	TGTGCTAGTGGTTTTGGCGGGGGACACAATGAGCAGTTCTTC	CASGFGGGHNEQFF
TRBV27	-	TRBD1	TRBJ2-3	TGTGCCAGCAGCAGCCCCGGGACAGGGAATCCCACAGATACGCAGTATTTT	CASSSPGTGNPTDTQYF
TRBV7-2	once	TRBD1	TRBJ1-2	TGTGCCAGCAGCGGGAGGGGGCAGGGCTATGGCTACACCTTC	CASSGRGQGYGYTF
TRBV20-1	few	-	TRBJ1-2	TGCAGTGCTAGTCACAGGGTTTCGCATGGCTACACCTTC	CSASHRVSHGYTF
TRBV29-1	-	TRBD1	TRBJ2-7	TGCAGCGTTGAATACGGGACAGGGAGCCGTTACGAGCAGTACTTC	CSVEYGTGSRYEQYF
TRBV24-1	-	-	TRBJ1-4	TGTGCCACCAGTGCCACGGCCCATGAAAAACTGTTTTTT	CATSATAHEKLFF
TRBV5-1	few	-	TRBJ2-4	TGCGCCAGCAGCCTACTACATCGGGACATTCAGTACTTC	CASSLLHRDIQYF
TRBV12-3/TRBV12-4	few	-	TRBJ1-4	TGTGCCAGCAGCCCCAGGGTGGATAATGAAAAACTGTTTTTT	CASSPRVDNEKLFF
TRBV7-8	-	-	TRBJ2-1	TGTGCCAGCAGCTCAACGCCGGAGGGTAGCTACAATGAGCAGTTCTTC	CASSSTPEGSYNEQFF
TRBV7-8	-	-	TRBJ2-7	TGTGCCAGCAGCCCGAGGACAGCCCTACGGAGCTCGTACGAGCAGTACTTC	CASSPRTALRSSYEQYF
TRBV20-1	few	-	TRBJ2-1	TGCAGTGCTATTGGGCCCTCACGGGTCGGTGAGCAGTTCTTC	CSAIGPSRVGEQFF
TRBV7-2	-	TRBD2	TRBJ2-1	TGTGCCAGCAGCTTGGCTAGCGGGAGTCTTGTTCAGTTCTTC	CASSLASGSLVQFF
TRBV29-1	many	-	TRBJ2-7	TGCAGCGTTGTTGGACCTGATGTGTACGAGCAGTACTTC	CSVVGPDVYEQYF
TRBV5-1	-	TRBD1	TRBJ1-4	TGCGCCAGCAGCCTTGGGGGACAGATTAATGAAAAACTGTTTTTT	CASSLGGQINEKLFF
TRBV9	once	-	TRBJ1-3	TGTGCCAGCAGCGATGGGGGGGGGATCACGTCCGGAAACACCATATATTTT	CASSDGGGITSGNTIYF
TRBV6-5	few	TRBD2	TRBJ2-3	TGTGCCAGCAGTTCGGCTAGCGGGACTGCAGATACGCAGTATTTT	CASSSASGTADTQYF
TRBV5-5	-	TRBD1	TRBJ1-1	TGTGCCAGCAGCCCAGACAGGGCTGGCGTGAGGGACACTGAAGCTTTCTTT	CASSPDRAGVRDTEAFF
TRBV4-1	few	-	TRBJ2-1	TGCGCCAGCAGCCAAGAATCGGACGCAGGCTACTACAATGAGCAGTTCTTC	CASSQESDAGYYNEQFF
TRBV6-5	few	-	TRBJ1-1	TGTGCCAGCAGTTACTCATATGACACCACTGAAGCTTTCTTT	CASSYSYDTTEAFF
TRBV6-2/TRBV6-3	-	TRBD2	TRBJ2-1	TGTGCCAGCAGGGTAGCGGGGACCGGTGAGCAGTTCTTC	CASRVAGTGEQFF
TRBV7-2	-	TRBD1	TRBJ1-2	TGTGCCAGCAGCTTAGCCGGGACAGGGTCTGGCACCTTC	CASSLAGTGSGTF
TRBV20-1	-	TRBD1	TRBJ1-2	TGCAGTGCTTTCTTTAACAGGGGTTACTATGGCTACACCTTC	CSAFFNRGYYGYTF
TRBV7-9	few	-	TRBJ1-2	TGTGCCAGCAGCTTCCCAGGGGAGGGTGGCTACACCTTC	CASSFPGEGGYTF
TRBV29-1	-	-	TRBJ2-1	TGCAGCGTCAAAAATAGTAGCTTCCTGTGGCAGTTCTTC	CSVKNSSFLWQFF
TRBV27	many	-	TRBJ1-2	TGTGCCAGCAGTGGCACCGCTAACTATGGCTACACCTTC	CASSGTANYGYTF
TRBV4-3	-	-	TRBJ1-4	TGCGCCAGCAGCCAAGATCAGGGATTTTCTTTCGCAACTAATGAAAAACTGTTTTTT	CASSQDQGFSFATNEKLFF
TRBV4-3	-	TRBD1	TRBJ1-2	TGCGCCAGCAGCCCCAACCGGGACAGCCTTCTCTATGGCTACACCTTC	CASSPNRDSLLYGYTF